The rows below give T cell receptor beta chains drawn from one sample of a study of T cell clones after liver transplantation. Libraries were prepared by immunoSEQ multiplex PCR; TCRdb keeps only in-frame clonotypes and omits some of them. The table records about 75,000 clones, around 84% of them present only once. Specimen: CD4+ T cells from blood, collected around 50 months after liver transplant. These receptors were collected from a human patient who received a liver transplant. Some T cells may originate from the graft donor. Both conserved end residues are part of each CDR3. Each record gives: CDR3 DNA, CDR3 protein, V gene, J gene, clone size, D gene. A D gene is named only where the DNA matches it firmly. Clone size is shown for a subset of rows, as once, few, many or a class of expanded clone.

DNA: TGTGCCAGCAGCGCGCTAGCGGGAGAATCAAATGAGCAGTTCTTC
CDR3: CASSALAGESNEQFF
V: TRBV7-2
J: TRBJ2-1
size: NA
D: TRBD2

DNA: TGTGCCACCGGAGATGGGGGGTACGAGCAGTACTTC
CDR3: CATGDGGYEQYF
V: TRBV19
J: TRBJ2-7
size: NA
D: NA

DNA: TGTGCCAGTACAAGGGAACCCTACAATGAGCAGTTCTTC
CDR3: CASTREPYNEQFF
V: TRBV19
J: TRBJ2-1
size: NA
D: NA

DNA: TGTGCCAGCAGCTTCCTGGCGGGAGGAGGGTCCTACGAGCAGTACTTC
CDR3: CASSFLAGGGSYEQYF
V: TRBV7-9
J: TRBJ2-7
size: once
D: TRBD2

DNA: TGTGCCACCCAGCCAGCGCTAGCGGGAAACGAGCAGTACTTC
CDR3: CATQPALAGNEQYF
V: TRBV28
J: TRBJ2-7
size: NA
D: TRBD2

DNA: TGCGCCAGCAGCTTCGGGGGGCGCTACGAGCAGTACTTC
CDR3: CASSFGGRYEQYF
V: TRBV5-1
J: TRBJ2-7
size: NA
D: NA

DNA: TGCGCCAGCAGCCAGACTAGCGGGGGGACAGATACGCAGTATTTT
CDR3: CASSQTSGGTDTQYF
V: TRBV5-1
J: TRBJ2-3
size: NA
D: TRBD2

DNA: TGTGCCAGCAGCGCCGCAGGGAATGAGCAGTTCTTC
CDR3: CASSAAGNEQFF
V: TRBV9
J: TRBJ2-1
size: NA
D: NA

DNA: TGTGCCAGCAGCCCGGACAGGTGGGCCACTGAAGCTTTCTTT
CDR3: CASSPDRWATEAFF
V: TRBV7-2
J: TRBJ1-1
size: NA
D: TRBD1

DNA: TGTGCCAGCAGTCCCCCATCAGGACTTAACTATGGCTACACCTTC
CDR3: CASSPPSGLNYGYTF
V: TRBV28
J: TRBJ1-2
size: once
D: NA

DNA: TGTGCCACCACGGGACAGGTCAATCAGCCCCAGCATTTT
CDR3: CATTGQVNQPQHF
V: TRBV19
J: TRBJ1-5
size: NA
D: TRBD1

DNA: TGTGCCAGCTCACCACGGACAGGGGGCACGGACACTGAAGCTTTCTTT
CDR3: CASSPRTGGTDTEAFF
V: TRBV18
J: TRBJ1-1
size: NA
D: TRBD1

DNA: TGTGCCAGCAGCAGGGCCGCGGGAGAGGGCGAGACCCAGTACTTC
CDR3: CASSRAAGEGETQYF
V: TRBV11-2
J: TRBJ2-5
size: NA
D: TRBD2

DNA: TGTGCCAGCAAGCGGGACAGGGGGTCCCAAGAGACCCAGTACTTC
CDR3: CASKRDRGSQETQYF
V: TRBV6-1
J: TRBJ2-5
size: medium-sized
D: TRBD1

DNA: TGTGCCATCACCAGCGGGGGGGCCTTCGAGCAGTTCTTC
CDR3: CAITSGGAFEQFF
V: TRBV10-3
J: TRBJ2-1
size: NA
D: TRBD2

DNA: TGTGCCAGCAGCCAGACGGACAGGGGAAACACCATATATTTT
CDR3: CASSQTDRGNTIYF
V: TRBV4-2
J: TRBJ1-3
size: NA
D: TRBD1

DNA: TGTGCCAGCTCTCCTACCCTAGAGACTGGAAACACCATATATTTT
CDR3: CASSPTLETGNTIYF
V: TRBV18
J: TRBJ1-3
size: NA
D: NA

DNA: TGTGCCAGCAGTTTAACCGGGACAGGCATAAGGGGCTACACCTTC
CDR3: CASSLTGTGIRGYTF
V: TRBV27
J: TRBJ1-2
size: NA
D: TRBD1

DNA: TGTGCCAGCAGCTTAGGATCGAGCACAGGGTATGAGCAGTTCTTC
CDR3: CASSLGSSTGYEQFF
V: TRBV7-2
J: TRBJ2-1
size: NA
D: NA

DNA: TGCGCCAGCAGCCAAGATTTTAGCGTCACCGGGGAGCTGTTTTTT
CDR3: CASSQDFSVTGELFF
V: TRBV4-3
J: TRBJ2-2
size: NA
D: NA

DNA: TGTGCCATCAGTGTAGGGTCTAGCGGGTCCCCCCAGTTCTTC
CDR3: CAISVGSSGSPQFF
V: TRBV10-3
J: TRBJ2-1
size: NA
D: TRBD2

DNA: TGTGCCAGCAGCCAAGATCTGGGACTGTACAATGAGCAGTTCTTC
CDR3: CASSQDLGLYNEQFF
V: TRBV4-2
J: TRBJ2-1
size: NA
D: NA

DNA: TGCGCCAGCAGCTTTAGCGGGGGGGCCGGGGAGACCCAGTACTTC
CDR3: CASSFSGGAGETQYF
V: TRBV5-1
J: TRBJ2-5
size: NA
D: TRBD2

DNA: TGTGCCAGCAGCCCAGACACAGATACGCAGTATTTT
CDR3: CASSPDTDTQYF
V: TRBV5-6
J: TRBJ2-3
size: NA
D: NA

DNA: TGTGCCAGCACTGATGGGTCTCGTCCGATCTATGGCTACACCTTC
CDR3: CASTDGSRPIYGYTF
V: TRBV6-1
J: TRBJ1-2
size: few
D: NA

DNA: TGTGCCAGCACTCCTAGCGGAAAAAACATTCAGTACTTC
CDR3: CASTPSGKNIQYF
V: TRBV28
J: TRBJ2-4
size: NA
D: TRBD2

DNA: TGTGCCATCAGTCTAGACCCAAGCACAGATACGCAGTATTTT
CDR3: CAISLDPSTDTQYF
V: TRBV10-3
J: TRBJ2-3
size: NA
D: NA

DNA: TGTGCCAGCAGTTTATCGTGGGGGGGCGAGACCCAGTACTTC
CDR3: CASSLSWGGETQYF
V: TRBV28
J: TRBJ2-5
size: NA
D: NA

DNA: TGTGCCAGTAGTATAGCCGCTGACGCCATTCAGTACTTC
CDR3: CASSIAADAIQYF
V: TRBV19
J: TRBJ2-4
size: NA
D: NA

DNA: TGTGCCAGTAGTACCCGTGCGGTAAATGAGCAGTTCTTC
CDR3: CASSTRAVNEQFF
V: TRBV19
J: TRBJ2-1
size: once
D: NA

DNA: TGTGCCAGCAGCGACACTGCAACTAATGAAAAACTGTTTTTT
CDR3: CASSDTATNEKLFF
V: TRBV6-6
J: TRBJ1-4
size: NA
D: NA

DNA: TGTGCCAGCAGCTTAACCGGGACAGGGGATACGCAGTATTTT
CDR3: CASSLTGTGDTQYF
V: TRBV7-9
J: TRBJ2-3
size: few
D: TRBD1

DNA: TGTGCCAGCAGGCGGCGGGAGGGCGGGGCCAACGTCCTGACTTTC
CDR3: CASRRREGGANVLTF
V: TRBV6-1
J: TRBJ2-6
size: NA
D: TRBD2

DNA: TGTGCCAGCAGCTCAAGATCAATACAGGGGGACGAGCAGTACTTC
CDR3: CASSSRSIQGDEQYF
V: TRBV7-9
J: TRBJ2-7
size: NA
D: TRBD1

DNA: TGTGCCAGCAGCCACTCCGACAGACTTTATGGCTACACCTTC
CDR3: CASSHSDRLYGYTF
V: TRBV7-9
J: TRBJ1-2
size: NA
D: NA

DNA: TGTGCCAGCTCACCATCCAGCGGGAGCTACGAGCAGTACTTC
CDR3: CASSPSSGSYEQYF
V: TRBV18
J: TRBJ2-7
size: NA
D: TRBD2

DNA: TGTGCCAGCAGCTTAAGCTGGCAGTCTGGGGCCAACGTCCTGACTTTC
CDR3: CASSLSWQSGANVLTF
V: TRBV7-2
J: TRBJ2-6
size: NA
D: NA

DNA: TGTGCCAGCAGCTTTTCAAGGACTAGCGGGAGGTCGGACTACGAGCAGTACTTC
CDR3: CASSFSRTSGRSDYEQYF
V: TRBV11-2
J: TRBJ2-7
size: NA
D: TRBD2